This TCR beta chain came from a study of T cell responses to AZD1222 COVID-19 vaccine (dated by TCRdb to the early 2020s). Background for the entire study: AZD1222 recipients given second doses at about 4 weeks or at about 12 weeks were pooled, since spike-specific TCR depth and breadth were not found to differ between the two schedules. A total of about 230 trial participants underwent TCR sequencing, of whom 207 received two doses of AZD1222 and 26 received two doses of the MenACWY control vaccine. Trial participants were enrolled by age into subgroups of 18-55, 56-69 and 70-plus years, and around 150, 28 and 57 TCR-sequenced participants, respectively, were included in these subgroups.

As concerns this clone: The antigen it recognizes is unknown. No much larger clonotype is one base removed from it; base qualities were not supplied.

Findings and caveats that apply to the study as a whole: Nearly half of unique spike-specific TCRs reportedly recognized epitopes outside regions mutated in the B.1.351 and B.1.1.7 variants. The whole spike protein was spanned by vaccine-associated CD4 TCRs, and dominant responses were seen in regions 160-218 and 743-854. Participants were mostly white British, with more females than males. The authors suggested clonal diversity may have been underestimated. The 56-69-year group was small, and its depth increase did not reach significance, likely because of low power. A significant rise in spike-specific TCR breadth and depth was observed after two AZD1222 doses relative to day 0 and relative to MenACWY recipients. Because no samples from the day 14 peak response were available, repertoires could be characterized only after the peak T cell response. Only 5 to 7 AZD1222 recipients were SARS-CoV-2 seropositive at baseline, limiting conclusions about previously exposed vaccinees.

The sample's time point, from its label and the paper: baseline before first vaccination. Vaccinee samples were obtained from the UK trials COV001 and COV002, which included a single-blind randomized controlled phase 2/3 trial of AZD1222 (ChAdOx1 nCoV-19) in healthy adults. For TCRbeta chain sequencing, PBMC samples were collected from trial participants at day 0 and at day 28 after the second dose. The V end loses 2 bases and the J end loses 8 bases, and a stretch of 13 bases separates them. Counted from cysteine to phenylalanine, this CDR3 has 14 amino acids. Only CDR3 DNA remains: 42 bases, in frame from the first base. Based on the germline V gene (reference sequence), the CDR1 and CDR2 sequences are LNHDA and SQIVND. The CDR3 regions of human TCRbeta chains were analyzed by immunosequencing. The original methods were these. Repertoire TCRs were checked for matches against a reference library of SARS-CoV-2-specific TCRs that had been generated using the MIRA antigen-specificity platform. Breadth was defined as the fraction of unique TCRs that were SARS-CoV-2-associated. Depth was defined as the fraction of total T cells that were SARS-CoV-2-associated. Each spike-specific TCR was assigned to its reactive spike region and to a CD4 or CD8 class using the MIRA data. Log10-transformed breadth and depth values were compared by one-way ANOVA with Sidak's multiple comparisons tests. TCRdb provides this immuneACCESS table in a form limited to in-frame rearrangements. Some clones are lacking; in checked studies, under half of them reflect an unresolved V gene, and why the rest are absent is not known. That table furnishes V, J and clone size, whereas the DNA furnished D and trimming. The sample contains 140,000 or so clones, 80% to 90% of them found a single time. The top ten clonotypes cover about 1.5% of the sample.

This clonotype was sampled from an adult in good health. The chain joins TRBV19 to TRBJ2-1, with the identity of the D gene unclear. This specimen consisted of peripheral blood, obtained on day 0 of AZD1222 vaccination. The nucleotides are TGTGCCAGTAGTATAAACCCCAGGAACCATGAGCAGTTCTTC. This gives the protein CASSINPRNHEQFF.